This T cell receptor (beta chain) was retrieved from a study of regulatory T cells in long-lasting Graves disease. Study-level information: Antithyroid drugs had been taken by newly diagnosed Graves' patients for under 3 months.

Library construction for TCR beta used iRepertoire HTBI primers and Arm-PCR of CDR3 regions. TCRdb called the multiplex PCR reads again in MiXCR, with one record for every CDR3 protein. The repertoire holds 400,000 to 450,000 distinct CDR3 sequences, with around 17% as singletons. Time point: newly diagnosed GD, antithyroid drugs for less than 3 months. Generation of the TCR library employed RNA extracted from PBMCs. The length of the CDR3 is 13 residues. Germline CDR1 is SGHNT and CDR2 is YENEEA. The germline V and J ends were trimmed by 5 bases and 2 bases, with 8 bases remaining between them. This clonotype was observed at least ten times. These data were also reused for a study on T cells in Graves' hyperthyroidism and ophthalmopathy. That report adds: During a first-round RT-PCR of the TCR CDR3, the HTBI primer set was used. Ophthalmopathy could be told apart from stable hyperthyroidism with a 13 V-J model.

This specimen consisted of peripheral blood mononuclear cells (PBMCs), obtained at new diagnosis, from a patient treated with antithyroid drugs. This TCR was sampled from a woman under 40 with Graves disease. V is TRBV11-3 and J is TRBJ2-3, with D unclear. CDR3 DNA sequence: TGTGCCAGCAGCGCAAGGACCACAGATACGCAGTATTTT. Its protein is CASSARTTDTQYF.